The 2 T cell receptor delta chains below all came from one sample that was sequenced in a study of γδ T cells in repeated Plasmodium falciparum infection. Vgamma9/Vdelta2+ and Vdelta2-negative gammadelta T cells were flow-sorted from PBMC for bulk sequencing. TCRdb reran clone calling via CATT on the multiplex PCR reads. The sample gives some 100,000 delta-chain clones, 1.4% to 1.5% of which show up once; roughly 8.1% is in the top ten. Sequencing input: gamma-delta T cells from blood. Receptors were obtained from a pool of human donors (malaria-infected and uninfected, not separated).

For this clone: The protein recorded in TCRdb matches a much larger clone and deviates from this DNA's translation at residue 4, suggesting a read error; the protein here is obtained by translating the DNA. Written as DNA, the CDR3 is TGTGCTTATGGGAGGCCAAGGGGGCTGAAACTCATCTTT. This encodes CAYGRPRGLKLIF. The chain employs TRAV38-2/DV8 and TRDJ1, with D tentatively TRDD3 (5 bases). The J gene, left out of TCRdb, was set here by checking the DNA against germline. This CDR3 comprises 13 residues. Looked up from germline, CDR1 is TSESDYY and CDR2 is QEAYKQQN.

Notes on this clone: TCRdb pairs this DNA with a much larger clone's protein that differs at residue 9, likely a read error; the protein shown was translated from the DNA. This rearrangement joins TRDV1 to TRDJ1, with 7 bases matching TRDD3. TCRdb supplies no J gene; here it was assigned by aligning the nucleotide sequence to germline. Germline CDR1 is TSWWSYY and CDR2 is QGS. After removal of 2 bases from V and 3 bases from J, the junction contained 6 bases not matched to a gene. The CDR3 is made up of 15 amino acids. CDR3 DNA: TGTGCTCTTGGGGAATTCCTGGGGGGTCCCGATAAACTCATCTTT. The encoded protein is CALGEFLGGPDKLIF.